The 32 T cell receptor beta chains listed next were all sequenced from one sample in a study of breast tumors, draining lymph nodes, adjacent tissues. From the multiplex PCR reads, TCRdb called clonotypes with MiXCR, one entry per CDR3 protein. The table includes some 19,000 distinct CDR3 sequences, roughly 50% detected once. The sample consisted of breast tumor tissue. The receptors come from a female donor with breast cancer. Some clones in this sample may be carry-over from other donors' samples.

This clonotype is categorized as medium-sized. The chain carries TRBV7-2 and TRBJ2-7; TRBD1 aligns across 9 bases. The trim removed 1 base at V and 4 bases at J, leaving 2 bases unmatched. This CDR3 is built from 14 residues. Germline assignment: CDR1 SGHTA and CDR2 FQGNSA. The DNA for the CDR3 is TGTGCCAGCAGCTTAGGGGGACAGGGTTACGAGCAGTACTTC. Encoded protein: CASSLGGQGYEQYF.

In this sample, this clonotype turned up many times. The chain links TRBV27 to TRBJ1-2, with 9 bases fitting TRBD1. Germline CDR1 reads MNHEY; CDR2 reads SMNVEV (reference sequence). CDR3 size: 14 residues. The J segment lost 6 bases and the V segment lost 2 bases, leaving 4 bases of the junction unmatched. The CDR3 DNA is TGTGCCAGCAGTTTACGACAGGGGGGGAATGGCTACACCTTC. Protein: CASSLRQGGNGYTF.

This clonotype was picked up many times. The chain has TRBV7-9 and TRBJ2-5; 14 bases are a match to TRBD2. CDR1 and CDR2 (germline): SEHNR, FQNEAQ (reference sequence). The V and J ends lost 2 bases and 3 bases, in that order; junction bases with no gene match: 5. The CDR3 is 17 amino acids. CDR3 DNA: TGTGCCAGCAGCTTACGTAAGGGACTAGCGGGGGAAGAGACCCAGTACTTC. This encodes CASSLRKGLAGEETQYF. Full variable domain (missing parts from reference TRBV7-9 and TRBJ2-5): DTGVSQNPRHKITKRGQNVTFRCDPISEHNRLYWYRQTLGQGPEFLTYFQNEAQLEKSRLLSDRFSAERPKGSFSTLEIQRTEQGDSAMYLCASSLRKGLAGEETQYFGPGTRLLVL.

The chain's CDR3 is CAISTSDQETQYF. The DNA of the CDR3 is TGTGCCATCAGTACTAGCGACCAAGAGACCCAGTACTTC. This chain uses TRBV10-3 with TRBJ2-5; 7 nucleotides align to TRBD2. Per germline, CDR1 ENHRY and CDR2 SYGVKD. The junction had 0 bases not matched to a gene; V was cut back by 5 bases and J by 0 bases. The CDR3 covers 13 residues.

This clonotype was observed at least ten times. This chain joins TRBV30 and TRBJ1-2, with no clear D. This CDR3 contains 11 residues. The germline V and J ends were trimmed by 7 bases and 4 bases, with 10 bases remaining between them. CDR1 and CDR2 from the germline V gene are GTSNPN and SVGIG (reference sequence). CDR3 sequence (DNA): TGTGCCTTCCGGCTACCCTATGGCTACACCTTC. It encodes CAFRLPYGYTF.

The J gene is TRBJ2-1, the V gene TRBV4-3; D tentatively reads TRBD1 or TRBD2 (6 bases each). Germline lookup yields CDR1 LGHNA and CDR2 YSLEER. There are 13 residues in the CDR3. Trimming removed 1 base from V and 11 bases from J, with 12 bases in between. The CDR3 sequence: CASSQGLGGKQFF. The CDR3 nucleotides read TGCGCCAGCAGCCAAGGCTTGGGGGGCAAGCAGTTCTTC.

The chain joins TRBV2 to TRBJ2-2; 8 nucleotides align to TRBD1. CDR3 length: 13 amino acids. J was trimmed by 4 bases and V by 9 bases; bases with no gene match: 4. Germline CDR1 SNHLY, CDR2 FYNNEI. CDR3 coding DNA: TGTGCCAGTCAAGACAGGGGCACCGGGGAGCTGTTTTTT. Amino acids: CASQDRGTGELFF.

This clonotype occurred many times. This chain uses TRBV5-1 with TRBJ2-7; 9 bases are shared with TRBD2. The ends lost 0 bases at V and 5 bases at J; junction bases unmatched: 15. Germline CDR1 and CDR2: SGHRS and YFSETQ. The CDR3 covers 18 residues. The CDR3 region has the DNA TGCGCCAGCAGCTTGGGCCCAGGGGGTAGCGGGAGCGCCCACGAGCAGTACTTC. This translates into CASSLGPGGSGSAHEQYF.

The CDR3: CATSDSTQETQYF. The CDR3 DNA is TGTGCCACCAGTGATTCAACCCAAGAGACCCAGTACTTC. The chain uses TRBV24-1 and TRBJ2-5, with no clear D. The CDR3 is made up of 13 amino acids. CDR1 is KGHDR, CDR2 SFDVKD, per germline. V lost 2 bases and J lost 1, with 4 bases in between.

This clonotype was detected ten times or more. V is TRBV19 and J is TRBJ2-1; D is undetermined. CDR1 and CDR2 (germline): LNHDA, SQIVND (reference sequence). Trimming removed 6 bases at V and 6 bases at J, with 9 bases between. CDR3 length: 12 amino acids. The CDR3 reads CASSMYLNEQFF. CDR3 DNA sequence: TGTGCCAGTAGCATGTACCTCAATGAGCAGTTCTTC. Full variable domain (missing parts from reference TRBV19 and TRBJ2-1): DGGITQSPKYLFRKEGQNVTLSCEQNLNHDAMYWYRQDPGQGLRLIYYSQIVNDFQKGDIAEGYSVSREKKESFPLTVTSAQKNPTAFYLCASSMYLNEQFFGPGTRLTVL.

This clonotype appeared many times. Just one base apart from a much larger clone, this may be a read error. The genes are TRBV20-1 and TRBJ2-3; the match to TRBD2 covers 10 bases. This CDR3 spans 16 amino acids. The V gene's germline CDR1 is DFQATT and CDR2 SNEGSKA (reference sequence). V was clipped by 3 bases and J by 4 bases; unmatched bases: 10. CDR3 amino acids: CSASGLAGVPPDTQYF. CDR3 nucleotide sequence: TGCAGTGCTAGTGGTCTAGCGGGAGTTCCACCAGATACGCAGTATTTT.

The chain links TRBV9 to TRBJ2-1; D ambiguous. This CDR3 is 11 amino acids long. Trimming removed 2 bases at V and 9 bases at J, with 6 bases between. Germline lookup yields CDR1 SGDLS and CDR2 YYNGEE. The CDR3 nucleotides are TGTGCCAGCAGCGTCAGTCCTGAGCAGTTCTTC. Encoded protein: CASSVSPEQFF.

This clonotype was recorded at least ten times. The CDR3 here is CSALSPTSGTTDTQYF. The CDR3 DNA sequence: TGCAGTGCTCTTAGCCCGACTAGCGGGACCACAGATACGCAGTATTTT. The chain recombines TRBV20-1 with TRBJ2-3; TRBD2 matches at 11 bases. J was trimmed by 2 bases and V by 5 bases; bases with no gene match: 9. The CDR3 sequence is 16 residues long. Germline loops: CDR1 DFQATT, CDR2 SNEGSKA (reference sequence).

A note on this clonotype: This CDR3 is missing its conserved last phenylalanine or tryptophan, likely due to a read error. The chain's CDR3 is CASSFNSGDTIYS. Here the CDR3 DNA reads TGTGCCAGCAGCTTTAACTCTGGAGACACCATATATTCT. This chain links TRBV11-2 with TRBJ1-3; D not resolved. Looked up from germline, CDR1 is SGHAT and CDR2 is FQNNGV. The CDR3 consists of 13 residues.

This clonotype was recorded many times. The chain links TRBV18 to TRBJ2-2; D not resolved. In germline, CDR1 is KGHSH, CDR2 LQKENI. Trimming stripped 4 bases from V and 7 bases from J, with 16 bases between. CDR3 length equals 15 residues. CDR3 residues: CASSRSTRLDGELFF. In DNA, the CDR3 is TGTGCCAGCTCACGATCGACGAGGCTGGACGGGGAGCTGTTTTTT.

Sample share makes this clonotype medium-sized (0.01 to 0.1%). The chain links TRBV15 to TRBJ2-7, with 7 nucleotides matching TRBD1. CDR3 length equals 15 residues. Trimming took 2 bases from V and 5 from J; bases not matched to a gene: 9. Germline values: CDR1 LNHNV, CDR2 YYDKDF (reference sequence). For the CDR3, the DNA is TGTGCCACCAGCAGACGGGACAGTAGGATCGACGAGCAGTACTTC. Amino acid sequence: CATSRRDSRIDEQYF.

This clonotype occurred many times. The chain joins TRBV29-1 to TRBJ2-6; D possibly uses TRBD1 or TRBD2 (5 bases each). Deletions cut 3 bases from V and 3 bases from J, with 9 bases between. From germline, CDR1 is SQVTM and CDR2 ANQGSEA. The CDR3 is made up of 14 amino acids. CDR3 in DNA: TGCAGCGTTGACGGGGCGGATGGGGCCAACGTCCTGACTTTC. Residues: CSVDGADGANVLTF.

This clonotype was detected many times. The J gene is TRBJ1-5, the V gene TRBV20-1, with D unclear. V gave up 5 bases and J gave up 4 bases, with 9 bases separating them. Per the germline V gene, CDR1 is DFQATT and CDR2 is SNEGSKA (reference sequence). This CDR3 has 12 amino acids. This chain's CDR3 is CSASGWNQPQHF. Here the CDR3 DNA reads TGCAGTGCTTCAGGCTGGAATCAGCCCCAGCATTTT.

This clonotype has at least ten counts. This could be a read error, since a much larger clone is one nucleotide away. The chain is built from TRBV6-6 and TRBJ1-5; 9 bases are a match to TRBD1. V lost 5 bases and J lost 1; bases outside the gene matches: 6. Germline loops: CDR1 MNHNY, CDR2 SVGAGI (reference sequence). CDR3 length: 16 amino acids. The CDR3 sequence: CASSHGTGSSNQPQHF. CDR3 nucleotide sequence: TGTGCCAGCAGTCACGGGACAGGGTCGAGCAATCAGCCCCAGCATTTT.

This clonotype has a handful of counts. The chain has TRBV2 and TRBJ2-2; 7 bases match TRBD2. Germline CDR1 SNHLY, CDR2 FYNNEI. The CDR3 length is 12 residues. J lost 17 bases, V lost 6 bases, and 12 bases had no gene match. The CDR3 coding sequence is TGTGCCAGCAGACGAAACCGGGGGGAGGTTTTTTTT. Translated, it gives CASRRNRGEVFF.

This clonotype has ten or more counts. CDR3 DNA sequence: TGCAGTACCTACAGGGATCGGGCCGCCTACGAGCAGTACTTC. It specifies CSTYRDRAAYEQYF. The gene calls are TRBV20-1 and TRBJ2-7; D may be TRBD1 (6 bases). The CDR3 is 14 amino acids. Per the germline V gene, CDR1 is DFQATT and CDR2 is SNEGSKA (reference sequence). V lost 8 bases and J lost 2, with 19 bases in between.

V gene TRBV20-1 combines with J gene TRBJ2-7; possible D gene TRBD2, 6 bases. CDR1 and CDR2 (germline): DFQATT, SNEGSKA (reference sequence). This CDR3 comprises 9 residues. Trimming stripped 5 bases from V and 7 bases from J, with 6 bases between. CDR3 DNA: TGCAGTGCTGGGAGGGAGCAGTACTTC. Its translation is CSAGREQYF.

CDR3: CASSFAGAYGNTIYF. As DNA, the CDR3 is TGTGCCAGCAGCTTTGCGGGGGCCTATGGAAACACCATATATTTT. The chain couples TRBV7-2 to TRBJ1-3; the D gene is possibly TRBD1 (6 bases). CDR3 length: 15 amino acids. V gave up 3 bases and J gave up 3 bases, with 12 bases separating them. The germline V gene has CDR1 SGHTA and CDR2 FQGNSA.

The V gene is TRBV7-3, the J gene TRBJ2-7; 9 bases are a match to TRBD2. CDR1 and CDR2 from the germline V gene are SGHTA and FQGTGA. This CDR3 region has 15 residues. Trimming removed 2 bases from V and 3 bases from J; junction bases left unmatched: 5. The DNA for the CDR3 is TGTGCCAGCAGCTTAGCGGGAGGGACCCACTACGAGCAGTACTTC. The encoded protein is CASSLAGGTHYEQYF.

The chain carries TRBV7-2 and TRBJ2-3, with TRBD2 matching 8 bases. This CDR3 has 14 residues. V shed 4 bases and J 8 bases; nucleotides not matched to a gene: 8. Germline loops: CDR1 SGHTA, CDR2 FQGNSA. The CDR3 DNA reads TGTGCCAGCAGCTCCGGGACTAGTCTCGGTACGCAGTATTTT. Translation gives CASSSGTSLGTQYF.

This clonotype was seen repeatedly, ten times or more. This sequence joins TRBV20-1 and TRBJ1-3; a weak D match, TRBD1 (6 bases). This CDR3 region has 13 residues. Germline assignment: CDR1 DFQATT and CDR2 SNEGSKA (reference sequence). Trimming took off 6 bases at V and 7 bases at J, with 16 bases between the two ends. DNA of the CDR3: TGCAGTGCCTTCAGACAGGACGGTAACACCATATATTTT. Protein sequence: CSAFRQDGNTIYF.

The rearrangement uses TRBV6-2 or TRBV6-3 and TRBJ2-2; D gene uncertain. Germline loops: CDR1 MNHEY, CDR2 SVGEGT. The length of the CDR3 is 10 residues. Between the trimmed V and J ends, which lost 4 bases and 6 bases, there was a span of 0 bases. CDR3 sequence reads: CASSSGELFF. The CDR3 DNA follows: TGTGCCAGCAGTTCCGGGGAGCTGTTTTTT.

The rearrangement links TRBV7-3 to TRBJ2-7, with 7 bases aligning to TRBD2. CDR3 size: 13 residues. The germline V gene encodes CDR1 SGHTA and CDR2 FQGTGA. V trimming: 1 base; J trimming: 5 bases; junction bases outside the gene matches: 2. Here the CDR3 DNA reads TGTGCCAGCAGCTTAAGCGGGAGCCACGAGCAGTACTTC. Residues: CASSLSGSHEQYF.

This clonotype has at least ten counts. V and J are TRBV6-6 and TRBJ2-3, with 13 nucleotides matching TRBD2. V lost 6 bases to trimming and J lost 2 bases; unmatched junction nucleotides: 5. The CDR3 is 16 residues long. Germline V CDR1 and CDR2: MNHNY, SVGAGI (reference sequence). The CDR3, as DNA: TGTGCCAGCAGCATGGGACTAGCGGGATTCACAGATACGCAGTATTTT. Residues: CASSMGLAGFTDTQYF.

This clonotype showed up many times. V and J are TRBV30 and TRBJ2-1; D may be TRBD1 (5 bases). The V end lost 0 bases, the J end lost 3 bases, and 9 bases lay between the germline ends. CDR1 is GTSNPN, CDR2 SVGIG, per germline (reference sequence). This CDR3 comprises 14 residues. This chain's CDR3 is CAWSVGAFYNEQFF. DNA of the CDR3: TGTGCCTGGAGTGTAGGGGCCTTCTACAATGAGCAGTTCTTC.

This clonotype was recorded many times. A read error may explain this, as a much larger clone is one base away. This chain connects TRBV6-5 to TRBJ1-5; D possibly corresponds to TRBD1 (6 bases). Germline-derived CDR1 and CDR2 are MNHEY and SVGAGI. The CDR3 consists of 17 residues. Trimming stripped 5 bases from V and 4 bases from J, with 21 bases between. The CDR3 is CASSHEPPTGRNQPQHF. Here the CDR3 DNA reads TGTGCCAGCAGTCATGAGCCCCCGACAGGAAGAAATCAGCCCCAGCATTTT.

This clonotype was found once. The chain carries TRBV6-2 or TRBV6-3 and TRBJ2-5, with 16 bases matching TRBD2. Losses at the gene ends were 4 bases for V and 2 bases for J; bases not matched to a gene: 4. Per the germline V gene, CDR1 is MNHEY and CDR2 is SVGEGT. This CDR3 has 17 residues. The DNA of the CDR3 is TGTGCCAGCAGTTCCAGGGGACTAGCGGGAGGGCAAGAGACCCAGTACTTC. As protein: CASSSRGLAGGQETQYF.